This T cell receptor beta chain derives from a study of beta chain features in type 1 diabetes. Reverse transcribing all isolated RNA meant expressed TCRB transcripts were sequenced. The table came from immunoSEQ multiplex PCR; TCRdb's copy has only in-frame clones and leaves some out. In the table there are 300,000 to 350,000 clones, under 8.5% of which are singletons. This clone appeared a few times. CDR3 length: 14 amino acids. Germline assignment: CDR1 SGHVS and CDR2 FQNEAQ. V shed 3 bases, J shed 6 bases, and the junction held 6 bases outside the gene matches. Sequenced material: central memory CD4+ T cells from blood. The chain uses TRBV7-8 and TRBJ2-3; 7 bases are a match to TRBD2. The receptor was isolated from a woman younger than 35 in good health. DNA of the CDR3: TGTGCCAGCAGCTTGAACTACGGGGGGGATACGCAGTATTTT. The encoded protein is CASSLNYGGDTQYF.